This T cell receptor (beta chain) was identified during a study of beta chain features in type 1 diabetes. Study-wide results and limits: In every one of the four CD4+ subsets, TCRB CDR3s were moderately but significantly shorter in Type 1 diabetes patients. Naive, central memory and Treg TCRB repertoires appeared more alike in patients than in healthy donors.

This CDR3 comprises 15 residues. Germline V lookup: CDR1 MNHEY, CDR2 SVGAGI. Losses at the gene ends were 2 bases for V and 4 bases for J; bases not matched to a gene: 5. Reverse transcribing all isolated RNA meant expressed TCRB transcripts were sequenced. There were 3 million to 4 million reads on average in the naive, central memory and regulatory T cell samples. Assay: immunoSEQ multiplex PCR; the TCRdb copy retains only in-frame clones and omits some. The sample carries over 700,000 clones, roughly a sixth recorded once. This clone turned up a few times. Antigen unknown. Sequencing used naive CD4+ T cells from blood. The genes are TRBV6-5 and TRBJ2-5, with 9 bases identical to TRBD1. This receptor was obtained from a young woman in good health. In DNA, the CDR3 is TGTGCCAGCAGTTACCAGGGACAGGGAGTAGAGACCCAGTACTTC. Residues: CASSYQGQGVETQYF.